This TCR beta chain came from a study of spatial heterogeneity in lung cancer. Background on the study: There were consistently more beta-chain sequences detected than alpha-chain sequences.

Sample time point: sample taken at primary tumor resection. Unsorted whole RNA from tumor, nontumor lung or frozen PBMC underwent sequencing. TCRdb re-derived calls from the 5' RACE reads in MiXCR, one entry per CDR3 protein. The sample lists approximately 9,400 distinct CDR3 sequences, roughly 5.1% occurring once. This clonotype was seen repeatedly, ten times or more. Germline CDR1 and CDR2: SQVTM and ANQGSEA. Trimming cost V 6 bases and J 10 bases, with 18 bases left between them. The CDR3 has 13 residues. This specimen consisted of PBMCs, obtained at surgery. The TCR originated in a male donor with early-stage non-small cell lung cancer. This chain connects TRBV29-1 to TRBJ1-4; D gene ambiguous. Written as DNA, the CDR3 is TGCAGCGTGCTTGGGCCAGGCAGAGGAAAACTGTTTTTT. Translating gives CSVLGPGRGKLFF. The variable domain in full, completed from reference TRBV29-1 and TRBJ1-4, reads SAVISQKPSRDICQRGTSLTIQCQVDSQVTMMFWYRQQPGQSLTLIATANQGSEATYESGFVIDKFPISRPNLTFSTLTVSNMSPEDSSIYLCSVLGPGRGKLFFGSGTQLSVL.